Sequencing of this TCR beta chain was carried out in a study of T cells after yellow fever vaccination. Study-wide findings and caveats: Post-booster repertoires contained most primary-vaccination clones again (approximately 95% CD4, less than 90% CD8). The secondary response was weaker, and its peak arrived faster, on day 5 versus 15. Across the CD4 and CD8 compartments, a small share of clonotypes was present in both.

TCRdb redid the calling of the 5' RACE reads with MiXCR, one entry per CDR3 protein. Among a few hundred thousand distinct CDR3 sequences, approximately 13% were seen once, and the ten largest hold about 0.51%. The table lists this clonotype with a few counts. Its antigen is undetermined. The TCR sequence derives from a man aged 25 to 40 who received the YFV17D yellow fever vaccine. The source material was CD4+ T cells sorted from PBMCs, sampled 45 days after the yellow fever booster vaccination.

CDR3 loop: CASKSNEQFF. Here the CDR3 DNA reads TGTGCCAGCAAAAGCAATGAGCAGTTCTTC. The chain recombines TRBV6-6 with TRBJ2-1; D gene unclear. CDR1 and CDR2 (germline): MNHNY, SVGAGI (reference sequence). V lost 7 bases and J 6 bases, leaving 4 bases between the germline ends. This CDR3 spans 10 amino acids.